A selection of T cell receptor beta chains follows, all from one sample in a study of OX40 agonist ivuxolimab in advanced cancers. Clones were sequenced by immunoSEQ multiplex PCR, and TCRdb holds only the in-frame ones, with some missing. The table records 50,000 or so clones, roughly 85% of them present only once. Specimen: CD4+ or CD8+ T cells sorted from blood, collected in a trial of the OX40 agonist ivuxolimab. The receptors were gathered from an adult with an advanced solid tumor such as melanoma, head and neck, liver or kidney cancer. Both conserved end residues are part of each CDR3. Fields, in order: D gene, clone size, J gene, V gene, CDR3 DNA, CDR3 protein. D genes are given only for firm matches. Clone size is not always given. Where it is, it says once, few, many or a class for expanded clones.

TRBD2 . TRBJ2-3 TRBV10-3 TGTGCCATCAGTGCGGGACTAGCGGGACCAGATACGCAGTATTTT CAISAGLAGPDTQYF
. . TRBJ1-2 TRBV7-2 TGTGCCAGCAGCCCAGGGTTTGGAGGCTACACCTTC CASSPGFGGYTF
. . TRBJ2-3 TRBV19 TGTGCCAGTAGTCGGACAGACACAGATACGCAGTATTTT CASSRTDTDTQYF
TRBD2 . TRBJ2-3 TRBV10-3 TGTGCCATCAGTGAGTCAGGGACTAGCGGGGGATCCACAGATACGCAGTATTTT CAISESGTSGGSTDTQYF
. . TRBJ1-2 TRBV6-1 TGTGCCAGCAAGGGGCGGGAAGGGGGCTATGGCTACACCTTC CASKGREGGYGYTF
. . TRBJ2-7 TRBV6-9 TGTGCCAGCAGTGGGACATACTCCTCCTACGAGCAGTACTTC CASSGTYSSYEQYF
. once TRBJ2-7 TRBV27 TGTGCCAGCAGTTTATCCCTATATGGCGAGCAGTACTTC CASSLSLYGEQYF
. . TRBJ2-7 TRBV20-1 TGCAGTGCTCTCGTCTACGAGCAGTACTTC CSALVYEQYF
TRBD2 . TRBJ2-3 TRBV5-8 TGTGCCAGCAGCGGTAGCGGGAGTAGCACAGATACGCAGTATTTT CASSGSGSSTDTQYF
. . TRBJ1-1 TRBV28 TGTGCCAGCAGCATCGGACACAACACTGAAGCTTTCTTT CASSIGHNTEAFF
TRBD2 once TRBJ2-1 TRBV9 TGTGCCAGCAGCGTAGGAGGGGGCCTGGCGGGAGGGATTAGTGAGCAGTTCTTC CASSVGGGLAGGISEQFF
. . TRBJ2-5 TRBV7-2 TGTGCCAGCAGCTTATCTCCCGCCGCGGTGACCCAGTACTTC CASSLSPAAVTQYF
TRBD1 . TRBJ1-1 TRBV11-3 TGTGCCAGCAGATGGGGACAGGGGGACACTGAAGCTTTCTTT CASRWGQGDTEAFF
. . TRBJ2-2 TRBV5-4 TGTGCCAGCAGTTTCAAGGGGGGGGCCGGGGAGCTGTTTTTT CASSFKGGAGELFF
. . TRBJ1-2 TRBV6-5 TGTGCCAGCACTTACTCTGGAGGGTACGGCTACACCTTC CASTYSGGYGYTF
. . TRBJ1-4 TRBV6-1 TGTGCCAGCACTATCCAGGGAACTAATGAAAAACTGTTTTTT CASTIQGTNEKLFF
. . TRBJ2-3 TRBV5-5 TGTGCCCCCGGCGGCCCAATTTCCACCAACACAGATACGCAGTATTTT CAPGGPISTNTDTQYF
TRBD2 . TRBJ2-5 TRBV2 TGTGCCAGCAGTGAGGCTAGCGGGAGGCAGACCCAGTACTTC CASSEASGRQTQYF